Listed here are 5 T cell receptor beta chains from one sample, sequenced in a study of cytomegalovirus exposure and HLA in healthy donors. The PCR used 60 Vbeta and 13 Jbeta primers. Repertoires were generated with immunoSEQ multiplex PCR, while TCRdb's copy carries only in-frame clones and drops some. The sample carries some 180,000 clones, roughly 10% recorded once. The source material was PBMCs. These receptors all stem from a woman aged 25-40 years in good health and CMV-seropositive.

The chain links TRBV5-1 to TRBJ1-2; a possible D gene is TRBD1 (6 bases). This CDR3 contains 16 residues. Germline V gene lookup returns CDR1 SGHRS and CDR2 YFSETQ. With 4 bases removed from V and 7 bases from J, the gap between germline ends came to 23 bases. The chain's CDR3 is CASSLTGGRGHSGYTF. CDR3 in DNA: TGCGCCAGCAGCCTTACTGGGGGCCGGGGACACAGTGGCTACACCTTC.

The table lists this clone with a few counts. The chain recombines TRBV4-2 with TRBJ2-7; D perhaps matches TRBD1 (6 bases). V lost 1 base and J lost 1, with 17 bases in between. Germline V gene data show CDR1 as LGHNA and CDR2 as YNFKEQ. The CDR3 length is 17 residues. Here the CDR3 DNA reads TGTGCCAGCAGCCAAGCGCAAGGACAGACTTTTTCCTACGAGCAGTACTTC. It translates to CASSQAQGQTFSYEQYF.

J is TRBJ2-1 and V is TRBV13; 7 bases fit TRBD1. The length of the CDR3 is 18 residues. CDR1 and CDR2 (germline): PRHDT, FYEKMQ (reference sequence). Trimming cost V 4 bases and J 2 bases; bases outside gene matches: 14. The CDR3 bases are TGTGCCAGCAGCTCCCCAAATAGACAGGGCCTGGCCTACAATGAGCAGTTCTTC. Translated, it gives CASSSPNRQGLAYNEQFF. Drawing the rest from reference TRBV13 and TRBJ2-1, the complete variable domain is AAGVIQSPRHLIKEKRETATLKCYPIPRHDTVYWYQQGPGQDPQFLISFYEKMQSDKGSIPDRFSAQQFSDYHSELNMSSLELGDSALYFCASSSPNRQGLAYNEQFFGPGTRLTVL.

The rearrangement joins TRBV6-5 to TRBJ2-2; D gene uncertain. This CDR3 has 12 residues. Germline CDR1 reads MNHEY; CDR2 reads SVGAGI. Trimming cost V 6 bases and J 1 base, with 3 bases left between them. CDR3 loop: CASRRNTGELFF. CDR3 nucleotide sequence: TGTGCCAGCAGGAGGAACACCGGGGAGCTGTTTTTT.

The rearrangement links TRBV27 to TRBJ2-2; 7 bases are a match to TRBD2. The V and J ends lost 1 base and 3 bases, in that order; junction bases with no gene match: 8. This CDR3 is 17 amino acids long. CDR1 MNHEY and CDR2 SMNVEV come from the germline V gene (reference sequence). CDR3 sequence reads: CASSLYSRGGDTGELFF. In DNA, the CDR3 is TGTGCCAGCAGTTTATACAGTCGGGGAGGGGACACCGGGGAGCTGTTTTTT.